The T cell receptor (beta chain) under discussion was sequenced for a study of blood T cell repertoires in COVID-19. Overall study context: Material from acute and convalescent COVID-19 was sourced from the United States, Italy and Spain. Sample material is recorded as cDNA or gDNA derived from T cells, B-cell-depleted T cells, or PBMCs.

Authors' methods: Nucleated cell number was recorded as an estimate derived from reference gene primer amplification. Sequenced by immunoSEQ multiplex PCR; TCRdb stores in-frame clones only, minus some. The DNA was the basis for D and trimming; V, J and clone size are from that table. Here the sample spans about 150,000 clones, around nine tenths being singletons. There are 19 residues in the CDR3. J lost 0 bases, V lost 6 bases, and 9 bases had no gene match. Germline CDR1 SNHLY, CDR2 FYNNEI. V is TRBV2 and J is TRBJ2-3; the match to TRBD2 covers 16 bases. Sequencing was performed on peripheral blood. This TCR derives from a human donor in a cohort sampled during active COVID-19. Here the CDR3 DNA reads TGTGCCAGCAGCGCCGGGACTAGCGGGGGGGGGCTTAGCACAGATACGCAGTATTTT. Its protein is CASSAGTSGGGLSTDTQYF.